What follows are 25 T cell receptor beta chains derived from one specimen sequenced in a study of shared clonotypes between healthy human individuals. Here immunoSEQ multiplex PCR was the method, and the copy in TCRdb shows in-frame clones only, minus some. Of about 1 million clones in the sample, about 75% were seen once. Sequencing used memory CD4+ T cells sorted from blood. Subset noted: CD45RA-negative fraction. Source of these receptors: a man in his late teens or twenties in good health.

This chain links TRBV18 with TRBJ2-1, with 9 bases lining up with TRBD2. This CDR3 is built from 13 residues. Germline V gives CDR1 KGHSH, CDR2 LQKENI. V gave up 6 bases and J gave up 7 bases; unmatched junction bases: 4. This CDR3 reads CASSQLAGNEQFF. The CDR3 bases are TGTGCCAGCTCTCAACTAGCGGGTAATGAGCAGTTCTTC.

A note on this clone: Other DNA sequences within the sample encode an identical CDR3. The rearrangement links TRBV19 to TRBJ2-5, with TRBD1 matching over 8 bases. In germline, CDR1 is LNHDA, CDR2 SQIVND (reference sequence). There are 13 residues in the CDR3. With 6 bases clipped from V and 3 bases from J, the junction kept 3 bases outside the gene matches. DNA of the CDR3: TGTGCCAGTAGCAGGGGGCTAGAAGAGACCCAGTACTTC. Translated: CASSRGLEETQYF.

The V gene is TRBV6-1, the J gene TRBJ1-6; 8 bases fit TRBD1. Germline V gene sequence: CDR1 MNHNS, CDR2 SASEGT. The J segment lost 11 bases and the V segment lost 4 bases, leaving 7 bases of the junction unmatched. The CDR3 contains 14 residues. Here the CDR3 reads CASSVSAGGTPLHF. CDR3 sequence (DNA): TGTGCCAGCAGTGTGAGCGCAGGGGGCACACCCCTCCACTTT.

The CDR3 region has the DNA TGCGCCAGCAGCCGTACAGGGACCCCTGGCACAGATACGCAGTATTTT. Translation gives CASSRTGTPGTDTQYF. The chain couples TRBV5-1 to TRBJ2-3, with TRBD1 as a possible D gene (6 bases). The CDR3 length is 16 residues. The V end lost 4 bases, the J end lost 1 base, and 16 bases lay between the germline ends. Germline CDR1 SGHRS, CDR2 YFSETQ.

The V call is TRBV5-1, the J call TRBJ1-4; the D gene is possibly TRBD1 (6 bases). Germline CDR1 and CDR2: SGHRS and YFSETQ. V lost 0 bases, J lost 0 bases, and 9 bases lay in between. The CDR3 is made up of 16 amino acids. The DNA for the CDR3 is TGCGCCAGCAGCTTGGTGGGACAAACAACTAATGAAAAACTGTTTTTT. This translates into CASSLVGQTTNEKLFF.

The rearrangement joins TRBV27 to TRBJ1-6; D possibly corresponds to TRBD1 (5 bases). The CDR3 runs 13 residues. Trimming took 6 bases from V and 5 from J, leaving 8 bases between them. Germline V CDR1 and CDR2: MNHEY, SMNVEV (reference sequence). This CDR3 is CASRRQNNSPLHF. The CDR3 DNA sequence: TGTGCCAGCAGGAGACAGAATAATTCACCCCTCCACTTT.

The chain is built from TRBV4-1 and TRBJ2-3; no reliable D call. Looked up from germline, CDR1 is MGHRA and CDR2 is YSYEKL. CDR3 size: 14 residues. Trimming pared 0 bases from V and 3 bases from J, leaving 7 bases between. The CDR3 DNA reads TGCGCCAGCAGCCAAGAGATTGTTACAGATACGCAGTATTTT. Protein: CASSQEIVTDTQYF.

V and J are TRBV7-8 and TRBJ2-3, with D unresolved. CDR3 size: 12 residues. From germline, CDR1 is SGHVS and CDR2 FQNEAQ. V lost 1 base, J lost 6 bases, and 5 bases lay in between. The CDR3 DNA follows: TGTGCCAGCAGCTTAGGTCTCGATACGCAGTATTTT. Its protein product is CASSLGLDTQYF.

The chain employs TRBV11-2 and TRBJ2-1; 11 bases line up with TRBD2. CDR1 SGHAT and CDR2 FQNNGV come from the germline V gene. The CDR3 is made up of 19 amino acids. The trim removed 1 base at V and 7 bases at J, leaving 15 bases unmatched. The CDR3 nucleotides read TGTGCCAGCAGCTTAGGCCAGGCCCCCTTACTAGCGGGGGCAAATGAGCAGTTCTTC. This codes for CASSLGQAPLLAGANEQFF.

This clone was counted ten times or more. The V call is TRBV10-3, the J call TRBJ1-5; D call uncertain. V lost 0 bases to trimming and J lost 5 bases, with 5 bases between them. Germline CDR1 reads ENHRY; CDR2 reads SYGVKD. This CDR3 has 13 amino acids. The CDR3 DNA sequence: TGTGCCATCAGTGAGTCGGAGCATCAGCCCCAGCATTTT. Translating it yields CAISESEHQPQHF.

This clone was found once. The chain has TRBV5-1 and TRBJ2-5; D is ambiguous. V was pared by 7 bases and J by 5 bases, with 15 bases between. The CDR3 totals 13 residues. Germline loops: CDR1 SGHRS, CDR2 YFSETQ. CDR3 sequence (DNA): TGCGCCAGCGCCGAGCCCCCGAAGGAGACCCAGTACTTC. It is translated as CASAEPPKETQYF.

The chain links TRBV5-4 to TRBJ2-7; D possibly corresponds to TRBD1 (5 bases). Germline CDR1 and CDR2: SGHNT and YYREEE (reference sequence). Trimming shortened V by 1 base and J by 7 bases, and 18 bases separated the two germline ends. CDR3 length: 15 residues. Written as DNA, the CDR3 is TGTGCCAGCAGCTTGAAAGGGGTGGTCGCGCAAGAGCAGTACTTC. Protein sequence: CASSLKGVVAQEQYF.

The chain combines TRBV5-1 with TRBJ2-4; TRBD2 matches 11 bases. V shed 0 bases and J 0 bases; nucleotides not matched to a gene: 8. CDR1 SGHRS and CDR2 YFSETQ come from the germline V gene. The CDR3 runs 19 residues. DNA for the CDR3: TGCGCCAGCAGCTTGGGCGGACTAGCGGGTCAATTAGCCAAAAACATTCAGTACTTC. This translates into CASSLGGLAGQLAKNIQYF.

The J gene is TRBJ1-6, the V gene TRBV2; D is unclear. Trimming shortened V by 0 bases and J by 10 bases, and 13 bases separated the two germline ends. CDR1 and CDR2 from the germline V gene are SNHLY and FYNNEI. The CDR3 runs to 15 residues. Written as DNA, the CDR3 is TGTGCCAGCAGTGAAGCGGCTCCGGGAGGCTCACCCCTCCACTTT. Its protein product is CASSEAAPGGSPLHF.

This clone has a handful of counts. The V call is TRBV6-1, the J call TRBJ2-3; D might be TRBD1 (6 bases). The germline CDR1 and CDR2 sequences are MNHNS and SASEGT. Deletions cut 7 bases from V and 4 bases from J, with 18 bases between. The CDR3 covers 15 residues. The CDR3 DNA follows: TGTGCCAGCACCCCGTCAGGGGTCAAGGCAGATACGCAGTATTTT. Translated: CASTPSGVKADTQYF.

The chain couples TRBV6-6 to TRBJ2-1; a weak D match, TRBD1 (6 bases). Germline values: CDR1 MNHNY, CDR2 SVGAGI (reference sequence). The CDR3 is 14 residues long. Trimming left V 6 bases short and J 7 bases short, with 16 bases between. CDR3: CASSHSGVRNEQFF. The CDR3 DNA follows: TGTGCCAGCAGCCACTCAGGGGTTAGGAATGAGCAGTTCTTC.

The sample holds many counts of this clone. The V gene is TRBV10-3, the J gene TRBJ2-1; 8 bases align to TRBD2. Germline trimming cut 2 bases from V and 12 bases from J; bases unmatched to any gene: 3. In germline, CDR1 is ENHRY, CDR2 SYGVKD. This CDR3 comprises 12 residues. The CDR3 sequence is CAISEERGWQFF. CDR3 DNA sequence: TGTGCCATCAGTGAGGAGCGGGGGTGGCAGTTCTTC.

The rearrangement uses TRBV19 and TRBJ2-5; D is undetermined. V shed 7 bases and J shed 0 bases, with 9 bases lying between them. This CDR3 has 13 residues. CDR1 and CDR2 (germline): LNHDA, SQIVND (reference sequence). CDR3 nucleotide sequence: TGTGCCAGTAATTCTCGGAACCAAGAGACCCAGTACTTC. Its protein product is CASNSRNQETQYF.

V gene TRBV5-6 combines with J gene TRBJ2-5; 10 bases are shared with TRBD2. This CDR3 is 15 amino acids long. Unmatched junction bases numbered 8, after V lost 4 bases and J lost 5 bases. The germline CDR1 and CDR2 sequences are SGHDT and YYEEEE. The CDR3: CASSGQRGGHETQYF. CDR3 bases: TGTGCCAGCAGCGGACAGCGGGGGGGCCATGAGACCCAGTACTTC.

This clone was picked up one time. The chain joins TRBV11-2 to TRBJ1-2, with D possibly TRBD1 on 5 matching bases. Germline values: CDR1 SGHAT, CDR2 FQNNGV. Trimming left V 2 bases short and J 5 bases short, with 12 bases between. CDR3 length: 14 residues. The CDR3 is CASSLTGARYGYTF. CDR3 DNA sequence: TGTGCCAGCAGCTTAACCGGGGCGCGGTATGGCTACACCTTC.

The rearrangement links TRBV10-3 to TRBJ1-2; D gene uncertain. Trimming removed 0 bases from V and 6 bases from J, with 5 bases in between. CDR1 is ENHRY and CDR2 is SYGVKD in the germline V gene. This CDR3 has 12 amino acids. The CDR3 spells CAISESRNGYTF. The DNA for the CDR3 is TGTGCCATCAGTGAGTCCAGAAATGGCTACACCTTC.

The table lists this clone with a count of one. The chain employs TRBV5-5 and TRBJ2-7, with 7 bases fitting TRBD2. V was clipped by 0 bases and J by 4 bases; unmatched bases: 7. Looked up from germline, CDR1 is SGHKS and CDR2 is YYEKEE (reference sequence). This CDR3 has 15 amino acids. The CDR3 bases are TGTGCCAGCAGCTTGGTCGCGGGGGAGAGGTACGAGCAGTACTTC. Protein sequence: CASSLVAGERYEQYF. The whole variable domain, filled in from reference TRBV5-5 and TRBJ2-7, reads DAGVTQSPTHLIKTRGQQVTLRCSPISGHKSVSWYQQVLGQGPQFIFQYYEKEERGRGNFPDRFSARQFPNYSSELNVNALLLGDSALYLCASSLVAGERYEQYFGPGTRLTVT.

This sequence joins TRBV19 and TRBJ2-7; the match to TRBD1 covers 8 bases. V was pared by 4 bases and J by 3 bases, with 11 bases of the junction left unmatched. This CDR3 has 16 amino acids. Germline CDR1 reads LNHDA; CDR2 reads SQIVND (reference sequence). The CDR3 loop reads CASSSGPGQEGYEQYF. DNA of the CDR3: TGTGCCAGTAGTAGCGGACCGGGACAGGAGGGCTACGAGCAGTACTTC.

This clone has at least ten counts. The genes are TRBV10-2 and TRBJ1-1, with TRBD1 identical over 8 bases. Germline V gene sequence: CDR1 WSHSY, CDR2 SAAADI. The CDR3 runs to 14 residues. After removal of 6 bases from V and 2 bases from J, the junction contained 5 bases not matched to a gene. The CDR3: CASRGDRFNTEAFF. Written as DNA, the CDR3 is TGCGCCAGCAGGGGGGACAGGTTTAACACTGAAGCTTTCTTT.

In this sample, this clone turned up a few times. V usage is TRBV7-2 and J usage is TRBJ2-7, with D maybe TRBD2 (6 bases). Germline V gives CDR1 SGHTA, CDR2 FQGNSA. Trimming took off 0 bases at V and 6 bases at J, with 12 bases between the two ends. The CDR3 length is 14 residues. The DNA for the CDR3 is TGTGCCAGCAGCTTAGCAGGGACTTTAGGCGAGCAGTACTTC. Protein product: CASSLAGTLGEQYF. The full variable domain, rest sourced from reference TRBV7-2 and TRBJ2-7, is GAGVSQSPSNKVTEKGKDVELRCDPISGHTALYWYRQSLGQGLEFLIYFQGNSAPDKSGLPSDRFSAERTGGSVSTLTIQRTQQEDSAVYLCASSLAGTLGEQYFGPGTRLTVT.